The 22 T cell receptor beta chains listed next were all sequenced from one sample in a study of brain T cells in children with intractable seizures. Some clones are missing from TCRdb's copy, which holds only in-frame ones; the method was immunoSEQ multiplex PCR. The data contain 80,000 or so clones, roughly 91% of them seen just once; the ten biggest clones take up 1.5% to 1.7%. The sequencing here drew on peripheral blood, taken at surgery. These receptors came from a boy under two years old with tuberous sclerosis and intractable seizures.

The chain links TRBV5-4 to TRBJ2-5; TRBD2 is a possible D gene (5 bases). Per germline, CDR1 SGHNT and CDR2 YYREEE (reference sequence). Trimming removed 2 bases at V and 4 bases at J, with 15 bases between. There are 15 residues in the CDR3. CDR3: CASSFSGPRPETQYF. The CDR3 DNA follows: TGTGCCAGCAGCTTCAGCGGTCCCCGGCCAGAGACCCAGTACTTC.

The chain couples TRBV24-1 to TRBJ2-2; 12 nucleotides line up with TRBD1. Germline V gives CDR1 KGHDR, CDR2 SFDVKD. The CDR3 length is 17 residues. The V and J ends lost 4 bases and 4 bases, in that order; junction bases with no gene match: 6. The CDR3, as DNA: TGTGCCACCAGTGACTTTGGGACAGGGGGCATCACCGGGGAGCTGTTTTTT. As protein: CATSDFGTGGITGELFF.

The chain couples TRBV6-5 to TRBJ2-7, with 9 nucleotides matching TRBD2. The CDR3 extends over 15 amino acids. Germline CDR1 and CDR2: MNHEY and SVGAGI. Germline trimming cut 2 bases from V and 0 bases from J; bases unmatched to any gene: 2. CDR3 sequence: CASSYERGASYEQYF. CDR3 sequence (DNA): TGTGCCAGCAGTTACGAGCGGGGGGCCTCCTACGAGCAGTACTTC.

This sequence joins TRBV2 and TRBJ2-7, with D uncertain. The CDR3 is made up of 15 amino acids. CDR1 is SNHLY and CDR2 is FYNNEI in the germline V gene. Trimming took off 5 bases at V and 5 bases at J, with 19 bases between the two ends. CDR3 sequence (DNA): TGTGCCAGCAGTTCTCAGCCACCTACCCAGAACGAGCAGTACTTC. This gives the protein CASSSQPPTQNEQYF.

The V call is TRBV29-1, the J call TRBJ2-3; D unclear. The germline V and J ends were trimmed by 4 bases and 0 bases, with 11 bases remaining between them. Germline V CDR1 and CDR2: SQVTM, ANQGSEA. The CDR3 runs to 14 residues. The CDR3 region is CSVAVGLSTDTQYF. CDR3 nucleotide sequence: TGCAGCGTTGCCGTAGGGCTCAGCACAGATACGCAGTATTTT.

V gene TRBV27 combines with J gene TRBJ2-7; D is perhaps TRBD1 (5 bases). The CDR3 is made up of 13 amino acids. Per germline, CDR1 MNHEY and CDR2 SMNVEV (reference sequence). The V end lost 2 bases, the J end lost 0 bases, and 5 bases lay between the germline ends. CDR3 DNA sequence: TGTGCCAGCAGTTTACAGGGCTCCTACGAGCAGTACTTC. Its translation is CASSLQGSYEQYF.

This clone was counted once. The chain has TRBV10-3 and TRBJ2-1, with D unclear. Germline V lookup: CDR1 ENHRY, CDR2 SYGVKD. V was pared by 0 bases and J by 0 bases, with 12 bases between. The CDR3 is made up of 17 amino acids. The CDR3 coding sequence is TGTGCCATCAGTGAGTCCCCCGACGTCTACTCCTACAATGAGCAGTTCTTC. Translated: CAISESPDVYSYNEQFF.

V gene TRBV19 combines with J gene TRBJ2-1, with D perhaps given as TRBD1 or TRBD2 (7 bases each). CDR1 LNHDA and CDR2 SQIVND come from the germline V gene (reference sequence). This CDR3 region has 16 residues. The V end was cut by 0 bases, the J end by 11 bases, with 20 bases between. CDR3 DNA: TGTGCCAGTAGTATAGATCTCAGGGGGGGAAGAGCAAAGCAGTTCTTC. Its translation is CASSIDLRGGRAKQFF.

V is TRBV19 and J is TRBJ2-2; 9 positions agree with TRBD2. V lost 3 bases to trimming and J lost 0 bases; unmatched junction nucleotides: 11. The germline V gene has CDR1 LNHDA and CDR2 SQIVND (reference sequence). The CDR3 is 19 amino acids. CDR3 protein: CASSILAGDHLSNTGELFF. CDR3 nucleotides: TGTGCCAGTAGTATCTTAGCGGGGGATCACCTATCGAACACCGGGGAGCTGTTTTTT.

This chain links TRBV4-1 with TRBJ1-4, with D hard to call. This CDR3 contains 15 residues. Germline V lookup: CDR1 MGHRA, CDR2 YSYEKL. Trimming removed 1 base from V and 5 bases from J, with 11 bases in between. Here the CDR3 reads CASSQVGELNEKLFF. The CDR3 DNA is TGCGCCAGCAGCCAAGTTGGCGAGCTCAATGAAAAACTGTTTTTT.

This chain's CDR3 is CASSQEGQGSYSPLHF. The DNA for the CDR3 is TGTGCCAGCAGCCAAGAGGGCCAGGGGTCTTATTCACCCCTCCACTTT. This chain joins TRBV4-2 and TRBJ1-6; D is possibly TRBD1 (6 bases). The CDR3 runs 16 residues. The V and J ends lost 0 bases and 8 bases respectively, with 14 bases between them. Germline lookup yields CDR1 LGHNA and CDR2 YNFKEQ.

The chain joins TRBV2 to TRBJ1-2; 8 nucleotides match TRBD1. V gave up 10 bases and J gave up 8 bases; unmatched junction bases: 12. This CDR3 is 13 amino acids long. The germline V gene has CDR1 SNHLY and CDR2 FYNNEI. CDR3 sequence reads: CAIWDRHVGGYTF. The CDR3 nucleotides read TGTGCCATCTGGGACAGGCATGTTGGGGGCTACACCTTC.

CDR3 nucleotides: TGTGCCAGCAGTTTAACAGGGGCTGGGGCCAACGTCCTGACTTTC. It yields the protein CASSLTGAGANVLTF. This sequence joins TRBV6-5 and TRBJ2-6; the match to TRBD1 covers 7 bases. Germline loops: CDR1 MNHEY, CDR2 SVGAGI. With 4 bases clipped from V and 2 bases from J, the junction kept 2 bases outside the gene matches. The CDR3 length is 15 residues.

The genes are TRBV29-1 and TRBJ2-2; TRBD2 aligns across 8 bases. The ends lost 7 bases at V and 0 bases at J; junction bases unmatched: 4. This CDR3 region has 14 residues. Germline V gene lookup returns CDR1 SQVTM and CDR2 ANQGSEA. CDR3 bases: TGCAGCGCGTCGGGACTAGCGAACACCGGGGAGCTGTTTTTT. Translation: CSASGLANTGELFF.

This clone was detected only once. V and J are TRBV7-3 and TRBJ1-1, with D uncertain. This CDR3 has 14 amino acids. CDR1 and CDR2 from the germline V gene are SGHTA and FQGTGA. V dropped 5 bases and J dropped 3 bases, with 13 bases sitting between them. CDR3 in amino acids: CASSPTGIHTEAFF. The CDR3 DNA is TGTGCCAGCAGCCCGACGGGGATTCACACTGAAGCTTTCTTT.

This sequence joins TRBV4-2 and TRBJ2-1; D is possibly TRBD1 (6 bases). This CDR3 is built from 22 residues. V dropped 0 bases and J dropped 0 bases, with 27 bases sitting between them. Germline lookup yields CDR1 LGHNA and CDR2 YNFKEQ. The CDR3 DNA is TGTGCCAGCAGCCAAGATGGGGAAGGGGGACGGCACTATAGTAGCTCCTACAATGAGCAGTTCTTC. This encodes CASSQDGEGGRHYSSSYNEQFF.

This clone appeared a single time. The chain employs TRBV13 and TRBJ2-1; a weak D match, TRBD1 (6 bases). This CDR3 is built from 17 residues. In germline, CDR1 is PRHDT, CDR2 FYEKMQ (reference sequence). The V and J ends lost 6 bases and 8 bases respectively, with 26 bases between them. The CDR3 DNA reads as TGTGCCAGCAGGTATACAGGGAATGGGTGGGGGCGAGATGAGCAGTTCTTC. Protein: CASRYTGNGWGRDEQFF.

V and J are TRBV24-1 and TRBJ1-5; D is unresolved. Germline V lookup: CDR1 KGHDR, CDR2 SFDVKD. Trimming shortened V by 9 bases and J by 0 bases, and 8 bases separated the two germline ends. The CDR3 consists of 13 residues. CDR3 amino acids: CATQVNSNQPQHF. CDR3 in DNA: TGTGCCACCCAGGTTAATAGCAATCAGCCCCAGCATTTT.

J is TRBJ1-3 and V is TRBV9; D is uncertain. CDR3 length equals 16 residues. With 2 bases removed from V and 3 bases from J, the gap between germline ends came to 15 bases. Looked up from germline, CDR1 is SGDLS and CDR2 is YYNGEE. CDR3 loop: CASSVEAKMVGNTIYF. The CDR3 DNA is TGTGCCAGCAGCGTCGAGGCGAAGATGGTTGGAAACACCATATATTTT. Combining the CDR3 with reference TRBV9 and TRBJ1-3 gives the whole variable domain DSGVTQTPKHLITATGQRVTLRCSPRSGDLSVYWYQQSLDQGLQFLIQYYNGEERAKGNILERFSAQQFPDLHSELNLSSLELGDSALYFCASSVEAKMVGNTIYFGEGSWLTVV.

The J gene is TRBJ1-4, the V gene TRBV7-9; the D is unclear. Trimming took 0 bases from V and 8 from J, leaving 13 bases between them. Germline lookup yields CDR1 SEHNR and CDR2 FQNEAQ (reference sequence). The CDR3 has 15 amino acids. This CDR3 reads CASSLAGRVEEKLFF. The CDR3 region has the DNA TGTGCCAGCAGCTTAGCGGGTAGAGTAGAGGAAAAACTGTTTTTT.

V usage is TRBV7-9 and J usage is TRBJ1-3; D unclear. Trimming removed 2 bases from V and 7 bases from J, with 6 bases in between. The CDR3 sequence is 12 residues long. Germline V gives CDR1 SEHNR, CDR2 FQNEAQ (reference sequence). CDR3 in DNA: TGTGCCAGCAGCTTACTTGGGAACACCATATATTTT. Protein sequence: CASSLLGNTIYF. The variable domain in full, with the rest retrieved from reference TRBV7-9 and TRBJ1-3, is DTGVSQNPRHKITKRGQNVTFRCDPISEHNRLYWYRQTLGQGPEFLTYFQNEAQLEKSRLLSDRFSAERPKGSFSTLEIQRTEQGDSAMYLCASSLLGNTIYFGEGSWLTVV.

The CDR3 DNA is TGTGCCAGCAGCCAAGATAGGAAGGAAACTGTCACCTTC. Translation: CASSQDRKETVTF. V gene TRBV4-2 combines with J gene TRBJ1-2; D unclear. There are 13 residues in the CDR3. Trimming removed 0 bases from V and 13 bases from J, with 15 bases in between. Germline assignment: CDR1 LGHNA and CDR2 YNFKEQ.